These 9 T cell receptor beta chains share one sample of origin, sequenced in a study of blood T cell repertoires in COVID-19. Clones were sequenced by immunoSEQ multiplex PCR, and TCRdb holds only the in-frame ones, with some missing. The sample lists 160,000 or so clones; approximately 81% were seen once. Sequencing was carried out using peripheral blood. These receptors were taken from a man in his forties with acute or convalescent COVID-19.

The chain carries TRBV5-4 and TRBJ1-4; a possible D gene is TRBD1 (5 bases). Trimming took off 2 bases at V and 7 bases at J, with 12 bases between the two ends. Germline CDR1 SGHNT, CDR2 YYREEE (reference sequence). This CDR3 spans 14 amino acids. CDR3: CASSLGGAGEKLFF. The CDR3 DNA reads as TGTGCCAGCAGCTTAGGAGGGGCAGGTGAAAAACTGTTTTTT.

This chain links TRBV15 with TRBJ2-6; D unclear. Germline V CDR1 and CDR2: LNHNV, YYDKDF (reference sequence). CDR3 length equals 15 residues. V lost 3 bases and J 0 bases, leaving 6 bases between the germline ends. Here the CDR3 DNA reads TGTGCCACCAGCAGGCGGAGCTCTGGGGCCAACGTCCTGACTTTC. Encoded protein: CATSRRSSGANVLTF.

This clone was detected only once. This sequence joins TRBV2 and TRBJ2-5; the match to TRBD2 covers 8 bases. Germline V gene sequence: CDR1 SNHLY, CDR2 FYNNEI. The junction had 16 bases not matched to a gene; V was cut back by 8 bases and J by 5 bases. The CDR3 extends over 16 amino acids. CDR3 nucleotide sequence: TGTGCCAGCTGGGGGGGGGCCGGCGGGGGGCCGGAGACCCAGTACTTC. This gives the protein CASWGGAGGGPETQYF. Supplemented by reference TRBV2 and TRBJ2-5, the full variable domain reads EPEVTQTPSHQVTQMGQEVILRCVPISNHLYFYWYRQILGQKVEFLVSFYNNEISEKSEIFDDQFSVERPDGSNFTLKIRSTKLEDSAMYFCASWGGAGGGPETQYFGPGTRLLVL.

This clone appeared a single time. This chain links TRBV3-1 (or the pseudogene TRBV3-2) with TRBJ1-6; D not certain. The CDR3 runs 13 residues. Trimming removed 5 bases at V and 8 bases at J, with 10 bases between. CDR1 is LGHDT, CDR2 YNNKEL, per germline (reference sequence). CDR3 sequence reads: CASSELPDSPLHF. The CDR3 DNA sequence: TGTGCCAGCAGCGAACTGCCGGATTCACCCCTCCACTTT.

As concerns this clone: A much larger clone is a single base away; this may be a read error. The rearrangement links TRBV7-2 to TRBJ2-1; TRBD2 agrees at 11 bases. J was trimmed by 4 bases and V by 5 bases; bases with no gene match: 4. The germline gives CDR1 SGHTA, CDR2 FQGNSA. CDR3 length equals 15 residues. CDR3 amino acids: CASSPTSGGYNEQFF. DNA of the CDR3: TGTGCCAGCAGCCCCACTAGCGGGGGATACAATGAGCAGTTCTTC.

V gene TRBV6-5 combines with J gene TRBJ2-7; TRBD2 is a possible D gene (5 bases). Per germline, CDR1 MNHEY and CDR2 SVGAGI. Trimming pared 11 bases from V and 3 bases from J, leaving 14 bases between. The CDR3 is 12 residues long. The DNA of the CDR3 is TGTGCCGTCAGTCTAGGAGGCTACGAGCAGTACTTC. It encodes CAVSLGGYEQYF.

The V gene is TRBV6-5, the J gene TRBJ1-2; tentative D call: TRBD1 (5 bases). The germline CDR1 and CDR2 sequences are MNHEY and SVGAGI. The CDR3 loop spans 14 amino acids. Trimming removed 0 bases from V and 5 bases from J, with 10 bases in between. CDR3 nucleotides: TGTGCCAGCAGTTACTCAGGGTCAGGGTATGGCTACACCTTC. This codes for CASSYSGSGYGYTF.

The rearrangement uses TRBV29-1 and TRBJ1-2; no clear D gene. The CDR3 is made up of 13 amino acids. V lost 0 bases and J lost 8, with 13 bases in between. Per germline, CDR1 SQVTM and CDR2 ANQGSEA. The chain's CDR3 is CSVEEGPGWGYTF. CDR3 DNA sequence: TGCAGCGTTGAAGAGGGTCCAGGTTGGGGCTACACCTTC. Full variable domain (missing parts from reference TRBV29-1 and TRBJ1-2): SAVISQKPSRDICQRGTSLTIQCQVDSQVTMMFWYRQQPGQSLTLIATANQGSEATYESGFVIDKFPISRPNLTFSTLTVSNMSPEDSSIYLCSVEEGPGWGYTFGSGTRLTVV.

The sample holds one count of this clone. This chain uses TRBV18 with TRBJ2-4; 8 nucleotides match TRBD2. The germline V gene has CDR1 KGHSH and CDR2 LQKENI. V was clipped by 2 bases and J by 5 bases; unmatched bases: 5. CDR3 length equals 15 residues. The DNA for the CDR3 is TGTGCCAGCTCACCAGACGGGGGGGCCCAAAACATTCAGTACTTC. Amino acid sequence: CASSPDGGAQNIQYF. The full variable domain, its missing parts supplied by reference TRBV18 and TRBJ2-4, is NAGVMQNPRHLVRRRGQEARLRCSPMKGHSHVYWYRQLPEEGLKFMVYLQKENIIDESGMPKERFSAEFPKEGPSILRIQQVVRGDSAAYFCASSPDGGAQNIQYFGAGTRLSVL.